This record concerns one T cell receptor (beta chain) sequence. The junction had 3 bases not matched to a gene; V was cut back by 4 bases and J by 2 bases. Germline V gene data show CDR1 as MNHEY and CDR2 as SVGAGI. This CDR3 is built from 15 residues. The source of the sample is a study of blood T cell repertoires in COVID-19. Overall study: There were acute and convalescent COVID-19 samples, and they came from the United States, Italy and Spain. T cells, B-cell-depleted T cells, or PBMCs provided the cDNA or gDNA that served as material.

Original data processing: The authors estimated nucleated cell counts from reference gene primer amplification. The assay was immunoSEQ multiplex PCR, and TCRdb's table has in-frame clones only and misses some. V and J calls and clone size come straight from that table; D and trimming were deduced from the DNA. This sample carries some 83,000 clones, about four fifths of them seen once, and the ten largest clones take roughly a fifth. The TCR was taken from a human donor in a cohort sampled during active COVID-19. The specimen sequenced was peripheral blood. The chain employs TRBV6-5 and TRBJ1-5; 9 positions match TRBD1. The CDR3 sequence: CASSSRDRGNQPQHF. CDR3 DNA: TGTGCCAGCAGTTCCCGGGACAGGGGCAATCAGCCCCAGCATTTT.